This TCR beta chain was documented in a study of blood T cell repertoires in COVID-19. As for the study in general: PBMCs, B-cell-depleted T cells, or T cells provided the cDNA or gDNA that made up the material.

TCRdb's copy holds only in-frame clones and misses some; the assay was immunoSEQ multiplex PCR. The data contain fewer than 85,000 clones, around 80% of them seen just once; the ten biggest clones take up 15% to 20%. This clone was seen a handful of times. V lost 4 bases and J lost 0; bases outside the gene matches: 3. The CDR3 length is 14 residues. The V gene's germline CDR1 is SGHTS and CDR2 YDEGEE. The rearrangement links TRBV5-8 to TRBJ2-7; 8 bases map to TRBD1. Sequences were obtained from peripheral blood. This clonotype was sampled from a woman older than 75 with active or convalescent COVID-19. The chain's CDR3 is CASSAQGASYEQYF. DNA of the CDR3: TGTGCCAGCAGCGCCCAGGGGGCCTCCTACGAGCAGTACTTC.